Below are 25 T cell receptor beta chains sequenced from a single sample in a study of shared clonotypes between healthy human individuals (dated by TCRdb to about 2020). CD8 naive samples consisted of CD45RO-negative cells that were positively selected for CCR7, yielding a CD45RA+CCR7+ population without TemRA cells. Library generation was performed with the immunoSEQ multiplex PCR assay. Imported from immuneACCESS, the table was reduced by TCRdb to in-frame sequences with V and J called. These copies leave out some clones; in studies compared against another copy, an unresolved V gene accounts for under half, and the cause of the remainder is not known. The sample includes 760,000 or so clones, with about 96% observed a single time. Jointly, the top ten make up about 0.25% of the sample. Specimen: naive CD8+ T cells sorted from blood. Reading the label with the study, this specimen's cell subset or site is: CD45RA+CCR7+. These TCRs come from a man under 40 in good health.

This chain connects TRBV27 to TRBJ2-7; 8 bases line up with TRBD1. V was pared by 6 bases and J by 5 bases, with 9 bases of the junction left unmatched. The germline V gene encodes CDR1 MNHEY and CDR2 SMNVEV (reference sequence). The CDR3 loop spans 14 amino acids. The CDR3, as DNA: TGTGCCAGCAGAGAGACAGGGGTTTACGACGAGCAGTACTTC. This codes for CASRETGVYDEQYF.

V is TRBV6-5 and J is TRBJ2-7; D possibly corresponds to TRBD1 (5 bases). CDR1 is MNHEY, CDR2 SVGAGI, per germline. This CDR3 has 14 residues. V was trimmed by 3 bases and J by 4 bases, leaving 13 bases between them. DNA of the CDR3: TGTGCCAGCAGTTATGGGCAGGGTTTGTACGAGCAGTACTTC. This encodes CASSYGQGLYEQYF.

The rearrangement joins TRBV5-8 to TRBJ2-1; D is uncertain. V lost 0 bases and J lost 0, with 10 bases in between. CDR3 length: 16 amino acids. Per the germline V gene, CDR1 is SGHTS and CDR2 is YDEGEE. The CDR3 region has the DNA TGTGCCAGCAGCTTGGGCGACTCGAGCTCCTACAATGAGCAGTTCTTC. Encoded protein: CASSLGDSSSYNEQFF.

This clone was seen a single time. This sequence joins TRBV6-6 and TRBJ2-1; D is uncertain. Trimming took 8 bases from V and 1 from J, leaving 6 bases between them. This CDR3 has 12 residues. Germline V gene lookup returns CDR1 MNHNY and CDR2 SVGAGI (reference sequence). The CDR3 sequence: CASVGSYNEQFF. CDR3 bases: TGTGCCAGCGTAGGATCCTACAATGAGCAGTTCTTC.

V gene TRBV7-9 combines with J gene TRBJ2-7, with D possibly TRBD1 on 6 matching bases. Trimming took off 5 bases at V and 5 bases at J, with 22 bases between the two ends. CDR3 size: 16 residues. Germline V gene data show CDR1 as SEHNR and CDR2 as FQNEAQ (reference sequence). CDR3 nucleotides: TGTGCCAGCAGCCCACCTTCAAGGCAGGGGAGCGACGAGCAGTACTTC. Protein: CASSPPSRQGSDEQYF. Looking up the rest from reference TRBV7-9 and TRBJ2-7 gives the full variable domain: DTGVSQNPRHKITKRGQNVTFRCDPISEHNRLYWYRQTLGQGPEFLTYFQNEAQLEKSRLLSDRFSAERPKGSFSTLEIQRTEQGDSAMYLCASSPPSRQGSDEQYFGPGTRLTVT.

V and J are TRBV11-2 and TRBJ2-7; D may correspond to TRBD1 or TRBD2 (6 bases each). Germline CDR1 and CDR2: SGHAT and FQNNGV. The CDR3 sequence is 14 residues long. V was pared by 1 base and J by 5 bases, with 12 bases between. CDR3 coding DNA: TGTGCCAGCAGCTTAGGGGCGGAGGGGGACGAGCAGTACTTC. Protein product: CASSLGAEGDEQYF. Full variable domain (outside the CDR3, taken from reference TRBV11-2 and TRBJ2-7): EAGVAQSPRYKIIEKRQSVAFWCNPISGHATLYWYQQILGQGPKLLIQFQNNGVVDDSQLPKDRFSAERLKGVDSTLKIQPAKLEDSAVYLCASSLGAEGDEQYFGPGTRLTVT.

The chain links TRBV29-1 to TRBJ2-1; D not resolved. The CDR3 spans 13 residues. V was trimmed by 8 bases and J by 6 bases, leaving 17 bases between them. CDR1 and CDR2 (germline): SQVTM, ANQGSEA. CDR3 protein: CSTCVPARNEQFF. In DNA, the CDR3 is TGCAGCACCTGCGTGCCGGCCCGCAATGAGCAGTTCTTC.

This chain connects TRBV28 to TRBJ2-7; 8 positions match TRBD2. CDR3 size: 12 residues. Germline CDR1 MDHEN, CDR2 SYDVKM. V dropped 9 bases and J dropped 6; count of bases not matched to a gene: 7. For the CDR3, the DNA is TGTGCCAGGACCGAGCGGGAGCGCGAGCAGTACTTC. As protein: CARTEREREQYF.

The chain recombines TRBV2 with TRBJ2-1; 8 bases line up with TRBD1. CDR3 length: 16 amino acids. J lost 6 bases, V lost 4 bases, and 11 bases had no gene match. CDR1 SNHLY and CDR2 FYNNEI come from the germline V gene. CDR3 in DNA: TGTGCCAGCAGTGGACCCCCACAGGGGGTGGTCAATGAGCAGTTCTTC. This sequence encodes CASSGPPQGVVNEQFF.

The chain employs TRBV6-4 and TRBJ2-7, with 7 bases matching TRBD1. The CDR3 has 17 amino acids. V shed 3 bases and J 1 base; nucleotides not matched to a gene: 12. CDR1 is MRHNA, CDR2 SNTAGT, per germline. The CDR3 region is CASSDGQAEYSSYEQYF. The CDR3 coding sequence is TGTGCCAGCAGTGATGGACAGGCAGAATACTCATCCTACGAGCAGTACTTC.

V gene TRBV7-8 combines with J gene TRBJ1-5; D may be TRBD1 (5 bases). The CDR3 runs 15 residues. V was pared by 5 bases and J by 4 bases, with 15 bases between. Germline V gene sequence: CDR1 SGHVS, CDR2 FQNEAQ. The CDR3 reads CASSVYGGANQPQHF. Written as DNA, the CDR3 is TGTGCCAGCAGCGTCTACGGGGGAGCGAATCAGCCCCAGCATTTT.

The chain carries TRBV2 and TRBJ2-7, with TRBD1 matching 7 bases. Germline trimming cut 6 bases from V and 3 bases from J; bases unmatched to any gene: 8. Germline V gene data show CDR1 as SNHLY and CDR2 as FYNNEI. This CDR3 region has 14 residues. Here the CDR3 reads CASRGDRELYEQYF. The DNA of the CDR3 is TGTGCCAGCAGAGGCGACAGGGAACTCTACGAGCAGTACTTC.

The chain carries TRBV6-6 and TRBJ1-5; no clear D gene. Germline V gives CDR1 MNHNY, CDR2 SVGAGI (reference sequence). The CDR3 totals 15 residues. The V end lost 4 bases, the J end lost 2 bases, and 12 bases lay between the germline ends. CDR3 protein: CASSSQPQGNQPQHF. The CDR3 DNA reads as TGTGCCAGCAGTTCTCAGCCTCAGGGCAATCAGCCCCAGCATTTT.

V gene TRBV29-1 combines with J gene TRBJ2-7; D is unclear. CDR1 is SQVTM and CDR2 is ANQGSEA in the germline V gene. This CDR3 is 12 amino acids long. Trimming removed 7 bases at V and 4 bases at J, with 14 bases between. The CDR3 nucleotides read TGCAGCGCTCTTACCGGACGGTACGAGCAGTACTTC. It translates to CSALTGRYEQYF.

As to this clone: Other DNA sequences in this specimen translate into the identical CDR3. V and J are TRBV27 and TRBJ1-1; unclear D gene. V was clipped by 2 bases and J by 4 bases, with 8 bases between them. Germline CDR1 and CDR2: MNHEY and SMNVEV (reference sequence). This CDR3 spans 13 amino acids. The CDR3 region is CASSLGVGTEAFF. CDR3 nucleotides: TGTGCCAGCAGTTTAGGGGTGGGCACTGAAGCTTTCTTT.

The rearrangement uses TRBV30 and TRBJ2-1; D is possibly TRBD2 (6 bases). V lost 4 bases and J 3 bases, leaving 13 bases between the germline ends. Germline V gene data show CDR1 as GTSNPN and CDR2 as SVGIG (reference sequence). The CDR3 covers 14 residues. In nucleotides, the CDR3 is TGTGCCTGGAAACTAGTGGGGGGCTACAATGAGCAGTTCTTC. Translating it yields CAWKLVGGYNEQFF.

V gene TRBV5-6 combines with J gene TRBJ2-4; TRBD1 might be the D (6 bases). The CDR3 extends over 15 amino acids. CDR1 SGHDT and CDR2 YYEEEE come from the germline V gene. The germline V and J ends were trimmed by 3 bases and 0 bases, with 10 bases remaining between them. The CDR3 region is CASSSGQLAKNIQYF. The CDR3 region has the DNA TGTGCCAGCAGCTCAGGACAGCTAGCCAAAAACATTCAGTACTTC.

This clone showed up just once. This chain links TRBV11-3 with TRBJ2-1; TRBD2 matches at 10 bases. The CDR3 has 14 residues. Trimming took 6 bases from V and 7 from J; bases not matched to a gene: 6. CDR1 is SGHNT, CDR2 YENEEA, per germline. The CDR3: CASRGTSVVNEQFF. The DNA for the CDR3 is TGTGCCAGCAGAGGGACTAGCGTAGTTAATGAGCAGTTCTTC.

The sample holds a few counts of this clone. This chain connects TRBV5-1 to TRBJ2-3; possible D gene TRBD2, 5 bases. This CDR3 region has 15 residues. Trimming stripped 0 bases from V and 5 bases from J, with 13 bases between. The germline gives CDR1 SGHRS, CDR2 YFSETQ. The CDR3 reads CASSLGELFRDTQYF. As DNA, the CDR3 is TGCGCCAGCAGCTTGGGGGAGTTATTTAGAGATACGCAGTATTTT.

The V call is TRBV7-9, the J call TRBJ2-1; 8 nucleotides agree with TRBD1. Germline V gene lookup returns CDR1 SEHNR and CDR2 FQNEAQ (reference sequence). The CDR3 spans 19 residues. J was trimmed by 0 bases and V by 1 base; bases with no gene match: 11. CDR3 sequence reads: CASSLGVRGLSSSYNEQFF. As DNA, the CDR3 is TGTGCCAGCAGCTTAGGAGTCAGGGGGCTTTCTAGCTCCTACAATGAGCAGTTCTTC.

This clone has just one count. This CDR3 reads CASSHLTSSSYNEQFF. The CDR3 DNA reads TGTGCCAGCAGCCACCTTACATCGAGCTCCTACAATGAGCAGTTCTTC. The gene calls are TRBV7-8 and TRBJ2-1; no clear D gene. Trimming removed 5 bases from V and 0 bases from J, with 14 bases in between. The CDR3 runs 16 residues. Germline loops: CDR1 SGHVS, CDR2 FQNEAQ.

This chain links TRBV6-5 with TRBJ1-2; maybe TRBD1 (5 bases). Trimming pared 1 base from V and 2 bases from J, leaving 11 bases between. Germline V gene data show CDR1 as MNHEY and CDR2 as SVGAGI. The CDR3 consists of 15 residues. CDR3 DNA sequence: TGTGCCAGCAGTTACTGGGGGGAATCCAACTATGGCTACACCTTC. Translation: CASSYWGESNYGYTF.

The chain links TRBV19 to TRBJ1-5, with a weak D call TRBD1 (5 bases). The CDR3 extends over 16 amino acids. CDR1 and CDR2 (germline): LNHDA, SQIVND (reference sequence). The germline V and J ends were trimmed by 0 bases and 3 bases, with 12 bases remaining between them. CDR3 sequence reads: CASSIDRRQLNQPQHF. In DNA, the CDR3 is TGTGCCAGTAGTATAGATCGGCGACAGCTCAATCAGCCCCAGCATTTT.

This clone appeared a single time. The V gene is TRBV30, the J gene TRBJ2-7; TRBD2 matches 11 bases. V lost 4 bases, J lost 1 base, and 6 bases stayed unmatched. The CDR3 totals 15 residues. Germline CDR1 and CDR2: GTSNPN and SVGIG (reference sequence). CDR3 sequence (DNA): TGTGCCTGGAACCCGGGGACTAGCGGATCCTACGAGCAGTACTTC. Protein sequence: CAWNPGTSGSYEQYF.

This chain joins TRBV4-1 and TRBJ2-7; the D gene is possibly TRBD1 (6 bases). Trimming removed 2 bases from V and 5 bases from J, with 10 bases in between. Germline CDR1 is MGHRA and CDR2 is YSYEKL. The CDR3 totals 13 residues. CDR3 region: CASSQTGYHEQYF. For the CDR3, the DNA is TGCGCCAGCAGCCAAACAGGGTACCACGAGCAGTACTTC.